These T cell receptor beta chains were read from a single sample in a study of blood T cell repertoires in COVID-19. Sequenced by immunoSEQ multiplex PCR; TCRdb stores in-frame clones only, minus some. The sample has 250,000 to 300,000 clones; around 89% are singletons. The sequenced sample consisted of PBMCs or T cells enriched from blood (not recorded which). The receptors come from a man aged 35 to 55 who had recovered from COVID-19. CDR3s include the opening cysteine and the closing phenylalanine or tryptophan. D genes are given only for firm matches. Not every row has a clone size; where given, it reads once, few, many or a size class.

CASSLPRGSNQPQHF TGTGCCAGCAGTTTACCCAGGGGAAGCAATCAGCCCCAGCATTTT NA TRBJ1-5 NA TRBV28
CASSPRQGNTEAFF TGTGCCAGCAGTCCCAGACAGGGAAACACTGAAGCTTTCTTT TRBD1 TRBJ1-1 NA TRBV28
CASSQRGLPYEQYF TGTGCCAGCAGCCAAAGGGGACTCCCCTACGAGCAGTACTTC NA TRBJ2-7 once TRBV11-3
CANRQVVAGELFF TGTGCCAACAGACAGGTTGTTGCCGGGGAGCTGTTTTTT NA TRBJ2-2 once TRBV12-3/TRBV12-4
CASSQVGRALETQYF TGCGCCAGCAGCCAAGTCGGGAGGGCCCTGGAGACCCAGTACTTC TRBD2 TRBJ2-5 NA TRBV4-3
CASSLAWVAGENTGELFF TGCGCCAGCAGCTTGGCTTGGGTGGCGGGGGAGAACACCGGGGAGCTGTTTTTT TRBD2 TRBJ2-2 few TRBV5-1
CASSVVPDPEGEQYF TGTGCCAGCAGCGTAGTTCCGGATCCAGAGGGCGAGCAGTACTTC NA TRBJ2-7 once TRBV9
CASSKGLSGPGTDTQYF TGTGCCAGCAGTAAGGGACTAAGCGGGCCTGGCACAGATACGCAGTATTTT TRBD2 TRBJ2-3 once TRBV6-2/TRBV6-3
CATSDRGAQEETQYF TGTGCCACCAGTGATCGGGGGGCGCAAGAAGAGACCCAGTACTTC NA TRBJ2-5 NA TRBV24-1
CASGLPAGEQYF TGTGCTAGTGGTTTGCCGGCAGGCGAGCAGTACTTC NA TRBJ2-7 NA TRBV12-5
CASSLQQRGSEAFF TGTGCCAGCAGTTTACAACAGCGAGGGTCTGAAGCTTTCTTT NA TRBJ1-1 NA TRBV28
CASGPRQGLTDTQYF TGTGCTAGTGGTCCAAGACAGGGCCTCACAGATACGCAGTATTTT TRBD1 TRBJ2-3 NA TRBV12-5
CASSVWTSRETQYF TGTGCCAGCAGCGTATGGACTAGTCGTGAGACCCAGTACTTC TRBD2 TRBJ2-5 NA TRBV7-2
CASSLGPEGAAEAFF TGTGCCAGCAGCCTGGGCCCAGAGGGGGCCGCTGAAGCTTTCTTT TRBD1 TRBJ1-1 NA TRBV7-3
CASSMQGAFIASPHGMFF TGTGCCAGTAGCATGCAGGGGGCTTTTATTGCTAGCCCGCACGGGATGTTTTTT TRBD1 TRBJ1-4 NA TRBV19
CASSIRSAGVSDEQYF TGTGCCAGTAGTATTCGTTCGGCGGGAGTCTCTGACGAGCAGTACTTC TRBD2 TRBJ2-7 NA TRBV19
CASSEMGHLAGGPLDTQYF TGTGCCAGCAGTGAGATGGGTCATCTAGCGGGGGGGCCGTTGGATACGCAGTATTTT TRBD2 TRBJ2-3 few TRBV6-4
CASSKVGTSGSYEQYF TGTGCCAGCAGCAAAGTAGGGACTAGCGGGTCCTACGAGCAGTACTTC NA TRBJ2-7 once TRBV21-1
CAWSVRGQGAGELFF TGTGCCTGGAGTGTACGGGGACAGGGGGCCGGGGAGCTGTTTTTT TRBD1 TRBJ2-2 NA TRBV30
CASSLGGQGQREQYF TGTGCCAGCAGCTTGGGAGGACAGGGGCAGCGGGAGCAGTACTTC TRBD1 TRBJ2-7 NA TRBV7-9
CATSTGGPNTGELFF TGTGCCACCAGCACAGGGGGCCCAAACACCGGGGAGCTGTTTTTT TRBD1 TRBJ2-2 NA TRBV15
CASSFSGGKIQETQYF TGCGCCAGCAGCTTTTCGGGGGGGAAAATTCAAGAGACCCAGTACTTC TRBD2 TRBJ2-5 NA TRBV5-1
CASIPLGIDHAKETQYF TGTGCCAGCATCCCGTTGGGCATCGACCACGCAAAAGAGACCCAGTACTTC NA TRBJ2-5 NA TRBV28
CASSVGSEGLRGYNEQFF TGTGCCAGCAGCGTAGGTAGCGAGGGGCTCAGGGGCTACAATGAGCAGTTCTTC NA TRBJ2-1 NA TRBV9
CASSSTSRSGGYTF TGTGCCAGCAGCTCTACATCCCGTTCAGGGGGCTACACCTTC NA TRBJ1-2 NA TRBV11-3
CASSLRLVTEAFF TGTGCCAGCAGTTTGCGCTTGGTAACTGAAGCTTTCTTT NA TRBJ1-1 NA TRBV28
CASSYRDYPWEQYF TGTGCCAGCAGTTACCGGGACTATCCCTGGGAGCAGTACTTC TRBD2 TRBJ2-7 NA TRBV27
CASSQQRDRDNQPQHF TGTGCCAGCAGTCAACAACGGGACAGGGACAATCAGCCCCAGCATTTT TRBD1 TRBJ1-5 NA TRBV6-6
CASSQDYKNTEAFF TGTGCCAGCAGCCAAGATTATAAGAACACTGAAGCTTTCTTT NA TRBJ1-1 NA TRBV3-1/TRBV3-2
CASSPNRDGVSGNTEAFF TGCGCCAGCAGCCCCAACAGGGATGGGGTTTCAGGGAACACTGAAGCTTTCTTT NA TRBJ1-1 NA TRBV5-1
CASSLSYVDTNYGYTF TGTGCCAGCAGCTTGTCTTATGTGGACACGAACTATGGCTACACCTTC NA TRBJ1-2 NA TRBV5-4
CASSQNSYGYTF TGTGCCAGCAGTCAGAACAGCTATGGCTACACCTTC NA TRBJ1-2 NA TRBV11-3
CASGLGGRYNSPLHF TGTGCTAGTGGTTTGGGTGGCAGGTATAATTCACCCCTCCACTTT NA TRBJ1-6 NA TRBV12-5
CSASGLAGVREQYF TGCAGTGCAAGTGGACTAGCGGGAGTGAGGGAGCAGTACTTC TRBD2 TRBJ2-7 few TRBV20-1
CATSPEVLLQDEQFF TGTGCCACCAGCCCCGAGGTCTTACTACAGGATGAGCAGTTCTTC NA TRBJ2-1 NA TRBV15
CASGLGLAGGGSYNEQFF TGTGCTAGTGGTCTCGGACTAGCGGGAGGTGGCTCCTACAATGAGCAGTTCTTC TRBD2 TRBJ2-1 NA TRBV12-5
CASSTPTGPSLKLFF TGTGCCAGCAGCACCCCGACAGGCCCGAGTCTAAAACTGTTTTTT NA TRBJ1-4 NA TRBV11-2
CASSPVKETQYF TGTGCCAGCAGCCCGGTTAAAGAGACCCAGTACTTC NA TRBJ2-5 NA TRBV3-1/TRBV3-2
CASSLSGSNTGELFF TGTGCCAGCAGTTTATCGGGCTCGAACACCGGGGAGCTGTTTTTT NA TRBJ2-2 NA TRBV27
CASSIPTGTNTEAFF TGTGCCAGTAGTATCCCGACAGGGACGAACACTGAAGCTTTCTTT TRBD1 TRBJ1-1 once TRBV19
CASSMIGTRNTEAFF TGTGCCAGTAGTATGATCGGGACAAGGAACACTGAAGCTTTCTTT NA TRBJ1-1 NA TRBV19
CAIENGRGGNTEAFF TGTGCCATCGAAAATGGAAGGGGGGGTAACACTGAAGCTTTCTTT NA TRBJ1-1 NA TRBV7-2
CASSPKGGRVYGAGELFF TGTGCCAGCAGCCCGAAGGGAGGGCGTGTTTACGGGGCCGGGGAGCTGTTTTTT TRBD2 TRBJ2-2 NA TRBV3-1/TRBV3-2
CASSVGTSGNTDTQYF TGTGCCAGCAGCGTGGGGACTAGCGGGAACACAGATACGCAGTATTTT TRBD2 TRBJ2-3 NA TRBV9
CSVVGGRDDSGTDTQYF TGCAGCGTTGTCGGGGGGAGGGACGACTCGGGCACAGATACGCAGTATTTT TRBD2 TRBJ2-3 NA TRBV29-1
CATRVSKDRPDYGYTF TGTGCCACCAGAGTTAGTAAGGACAGGCCGGACTATGGCTACACCTTC TRBD1 TRBJ1-2 once TRBV24-1
CASSPPYGTGSGEQYF TGTGCCAGCAGCCCCCCCTATGGGACAGGGTCAGGCGAGCAGTACTTC TRBD1 TRBJ2-7 NA TRBV7-9
CASSPPPVDTEAFF TGTGCCAGCTCCCCCCCACCGGTGGACACTGAAGCTTTCTTT NA TRBJ1-1 NA TRBV18
CASLAGGTGNSYEQYF TGTGCCAGCCTAGCCGGCGGGACAGGTAATTCCTACGAGCAGTACTTC TRBD1 TRBJ2-7 NA TRBV18
CASSVAGLNNNEQFF TGTGCCAGCAGCGTAGCAGGGTTAAACAACAATGAGCAGTTCTTC NA TRBJ2-1 once TRBV9
CASSPSTDTQYF TGTGCCAGTAGCCCGAGCACAGATACGCAGTATTTT NA TRBJ2-3 few TRBV19